The T cell receptor beta chain described here comes from a study of vaccination and CD4 T cells after COVID-19. Cultured CD4+ T-cell DNA underwent Oncomine TCR Beta short-read sequencing. In TCRdb, the PCR reads were re-called with MiXCR into one record per CDR3 protein. The sample has roughly 25,000 distinct CDR3 sequences; roughly 50% are singletons. A note on this clonotype: What it binds is not known.

The length of the CDR3 is 17 residues. Per germline, CDR1 LNHDA and CDR2 SQIVND (reference sequence). V lost 6 bases to trimming and J lost 2 bases; unmatched junction nucleotides: 15. Treatment here: approximately nine-day PBMC culture with coronavirus spike peptide pools or control peptides (ViraFEST assay). The receptor's source is a human donor who had recovered from COVID-19. The J gene is TRBJ2-7, the V gene TRBV19, with 8 bases aligning to TRBD1. The sample was CD4+ T cells from blood, cultured in vitro. This CDR3 reads CASSTRAYRGIPYEQYF. In nucleotides, the CDR3 is TGTGCCAGTAGCACCCGCGCATACAGGGGGATCCCCTACGAGCAGTACTTC.